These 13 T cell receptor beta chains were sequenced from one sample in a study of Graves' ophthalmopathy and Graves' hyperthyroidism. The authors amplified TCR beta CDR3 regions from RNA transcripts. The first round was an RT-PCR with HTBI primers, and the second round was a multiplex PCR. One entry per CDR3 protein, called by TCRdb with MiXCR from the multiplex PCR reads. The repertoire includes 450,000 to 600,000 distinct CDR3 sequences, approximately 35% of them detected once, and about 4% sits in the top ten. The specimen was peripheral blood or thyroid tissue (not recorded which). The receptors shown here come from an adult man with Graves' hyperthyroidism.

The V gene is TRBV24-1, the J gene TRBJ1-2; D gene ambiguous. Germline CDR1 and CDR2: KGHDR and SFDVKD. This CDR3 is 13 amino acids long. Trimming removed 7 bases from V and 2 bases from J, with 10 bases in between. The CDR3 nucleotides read TGTGCCACCAGCCTAAGCGGGAACTATGGCTACACCTTC. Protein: CATSLSGNYGYTF.

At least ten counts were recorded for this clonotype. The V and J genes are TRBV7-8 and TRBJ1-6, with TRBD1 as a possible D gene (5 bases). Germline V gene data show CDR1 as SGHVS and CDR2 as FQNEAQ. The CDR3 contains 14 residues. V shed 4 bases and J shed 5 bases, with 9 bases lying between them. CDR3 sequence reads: CASSSDRDNSPLHF. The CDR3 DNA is TGTGCCAGCAGCTCCGACAGAGATAATTCACCCCTCCACTTT.

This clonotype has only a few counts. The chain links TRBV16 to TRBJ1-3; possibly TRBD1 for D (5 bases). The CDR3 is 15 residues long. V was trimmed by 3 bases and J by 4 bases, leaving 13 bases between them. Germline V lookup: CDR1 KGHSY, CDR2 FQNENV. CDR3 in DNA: TGTGCCAGCAGCCACATGGGGGTGAGCGGAAACACCATATATTTT. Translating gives CASSHMGVSGNTIYF.

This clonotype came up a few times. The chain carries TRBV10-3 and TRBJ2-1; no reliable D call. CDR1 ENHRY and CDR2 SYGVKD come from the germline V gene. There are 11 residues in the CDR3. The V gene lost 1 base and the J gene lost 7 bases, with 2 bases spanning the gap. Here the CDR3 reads CAISEFNEQFF. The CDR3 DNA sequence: TGTGCCATCAGTGAGTTTAATGAGCAGTTCTTC.

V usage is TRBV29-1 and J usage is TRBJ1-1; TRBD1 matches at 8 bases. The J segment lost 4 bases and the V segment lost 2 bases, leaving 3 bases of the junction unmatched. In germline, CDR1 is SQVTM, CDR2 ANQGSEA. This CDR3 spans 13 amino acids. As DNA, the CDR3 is TGCAGCGTTGAATCAGGGGGCACCACTGAAGCTTTCTTT. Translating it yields CSVESGGTTEAFF.

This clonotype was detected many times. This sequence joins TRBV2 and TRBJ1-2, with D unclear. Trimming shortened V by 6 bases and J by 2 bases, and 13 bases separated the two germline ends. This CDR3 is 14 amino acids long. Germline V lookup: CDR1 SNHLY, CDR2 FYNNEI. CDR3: CASSRQVLNYGYTF. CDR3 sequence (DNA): TGTGCCAGCAGCCGTCAGGTACTGAACTATGGCTACACCTTC.

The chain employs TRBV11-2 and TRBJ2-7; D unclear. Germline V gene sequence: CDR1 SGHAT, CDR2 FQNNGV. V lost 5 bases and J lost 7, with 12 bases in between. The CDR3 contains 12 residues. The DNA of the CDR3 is TGTGCCAGCAGCCTACTTAACAATGAGCAGTACTTC. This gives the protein CASSLLNNEQYF.

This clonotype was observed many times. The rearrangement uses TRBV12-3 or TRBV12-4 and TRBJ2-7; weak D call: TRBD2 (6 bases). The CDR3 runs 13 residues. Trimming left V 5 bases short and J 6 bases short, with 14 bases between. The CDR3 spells CASSPGTFSEQYF. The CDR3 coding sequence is TGTGCCAGCAGTCCCGGGACTTTTAGCGAGCAGTACTTC.

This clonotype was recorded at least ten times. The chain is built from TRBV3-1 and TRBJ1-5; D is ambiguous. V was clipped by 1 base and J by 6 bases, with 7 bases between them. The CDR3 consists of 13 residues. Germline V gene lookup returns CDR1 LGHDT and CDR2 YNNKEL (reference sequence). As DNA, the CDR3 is TGTGCCAGCAGCCAAGGGGGAAGTCAGCCCCAGCATTTT. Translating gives CASSQGGSQPQHF.

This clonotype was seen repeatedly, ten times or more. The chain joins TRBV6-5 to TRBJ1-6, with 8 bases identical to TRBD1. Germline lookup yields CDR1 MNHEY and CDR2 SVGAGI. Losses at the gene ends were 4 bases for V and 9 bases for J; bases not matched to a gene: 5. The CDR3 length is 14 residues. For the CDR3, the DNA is TGTGCCAGCAGTTCCCGGACAGGGAGTTCACCCCTCCACTTT. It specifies CASSSRTGSSPLHF.

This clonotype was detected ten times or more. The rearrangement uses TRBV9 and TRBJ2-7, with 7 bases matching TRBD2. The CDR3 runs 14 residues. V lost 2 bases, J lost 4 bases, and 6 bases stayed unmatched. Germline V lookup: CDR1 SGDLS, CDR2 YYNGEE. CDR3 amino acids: CASSVSSGSYEQYF. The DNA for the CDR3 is TGTGCCAGCAGCGTGTCTAGCGGATCTTACGAGCAGTACTTC.

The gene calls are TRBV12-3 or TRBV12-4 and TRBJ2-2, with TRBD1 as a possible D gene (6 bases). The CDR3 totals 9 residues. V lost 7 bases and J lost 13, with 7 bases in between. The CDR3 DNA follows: TGTGCCAGCACCAGGGGGCTGTTTTTT. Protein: CASTRGLFF.

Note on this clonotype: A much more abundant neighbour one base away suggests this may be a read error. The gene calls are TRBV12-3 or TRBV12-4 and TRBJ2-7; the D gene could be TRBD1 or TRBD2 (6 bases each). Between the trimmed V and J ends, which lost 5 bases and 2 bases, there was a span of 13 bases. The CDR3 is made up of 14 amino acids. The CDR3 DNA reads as TGTGCCAGCAGTCACGGGGGCAGGACCTACGAGCAGTACTTC. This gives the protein CASSHGGRTYEQYF.